The entry below gives a single T cell receptor (beta chain) sequence along with its context. The assay was immunoSEQ multiplex PCR, and TCRdb's table has in-frame clones only and misses some. The table shows about 71,000 clones, with roughly 91% occurring only once. This sample was included in a study of T cell changes during pregnancy in multiple sclerosis. The V gene end was trimmed by 7 bases and the J gene end by 4 bases; junction bases not matched to a gene: 10. The CDR3 is 15 amino acids. Germline CDR1 LNHDA, CDR2 SQIVND (reference sequence). Sequencing was performed on CD8+ T cells from peripheral blood mononuclear cells, taken before pregnancy. J is TRBJ1-3 and V is TRBV19; 7 bases match TRBD1. This TCR was recovered from a female donor with multiple sclerosis, enrolled in a pregnancy study. This CDR3 is CASIEDRVTGNTIYF. In DNA, the CDR3 is TGTGCCAGTATAGAAGACAGGGTGACCGGAAACACCATATATTTT.